Included here is one TCR beta chain sequence, with context. Many counts were recorded for this clonotype. Its antigen is unknown. Qualities for individual bases were not recorded, and no much larger clone is one base off. The data originate from a study. TCRdb records Illumina MiSeq as the sequencer. The public reads were reanalyzed by TCRdb: fastp trimming at Q25, MiXCR alignment, in-frame beta chains only. Every entry covers one CDR3 protein and lists the most common genes and DNA from its rows. Recorded for this sample are approximately 4,200 distinct CDR3 sequences; around 8.1% of them occurred a single time. 8% to 9.5% of the sample is held by the ten biggest clonotypes. Including the terminal cysteine and phenylalanine, the CDR3 comprises 15 residues. Only CDR3 DNA is held: 45 bases, read in frame from base 1. V and J are trimmed by 4 bases and 6 bases, and the gene matches miss 6 bases of the junction. CDR1 and CDR2 are drawn from the germline V gene: SGHTA, FQGTGA.

The clonotype was recovered from a human donor with rheumatoid arthritis. Input material: CD4+ T cells from synovial fluid. The sequence joins TRBV7-3 to TRBJ2-1, with TRBD2 identical over 10 junction bases. The nucleotides read TGTGCCAGCAGCTCGCTAGCGGGAGTTAGCAATGAGCAGTTCTTC. Its coded protein is CASSSLAGVSNEQFF.